The 16 T cell receptor beta chains given below trace back to one sample, sequenced in a study of T cells in localized non-small cell lung cancer. Libraries were prepared by immunoSEQ multiplex PCR; TCRdb keeps only in-frame clonotypes and omits some of them. The sample lists around 900 clones; roughly 22% were seen once. Source: lung tumor tissue, taken before any cancer treatment. The receptors were gathered from a female donor of 60 years or more with stage II squamous cell lung carcinoma.

Sample share makes this clone medium-sized. The chain recombines TRBV7-4 with TRBJ2-7; 8 nucleotides agree with TRBD1. After removal of 2 bases from V and 2 bases from J, the junction contained 2 bases not matched to a gene. The CDR3 totals 14 residues. From germline, CDR1 is SGHVT and CDR2 SQSDAQ. The CDR3 loop is CASSLTTGAYEQYF. The CDR3 DNA is TGTGCCAGCAGCTTAACGACAGGGGCCTACGAGCAGTACTTC.

This clone was seen more than once but under ten times. The chain carries TRBV9 and TRBJ2-1, with D maybe TRBD2 (6 bases). Germline loops: CDR1 SGDLS, CDR2 YYNGEE. This CDR3 comprises 15 residues. V lost 4 bases to trimming and J lost 9 bases, with 20 bases between them. CDR3 DNA sequence: TGTGCCAGCAGCCCCCTGGACACAGGAGGGACTGAGCAGTTCTTC. It codes for CASSPLDTGGTEQFF.

This clone was observed a handful of times. This sequence joins TRBV28 and TRBJ1-3; D gene unclear. The CDR3 is 12 amino acids. Germline CDR1 is MDHEN and CDR2 is SYDVKM. Trimming cost V 6 bases and J 1 base, with 4 bases left between them. The CDR3 DNA reads as TGTGCCAGCAGACGGTCTGGAAACACCATATATTTT. Translated, it gives CASRRSGNTIYF.

The sample holds a few counts of this clone. The chain employs TRBV11-3 and TRBJ1-6, with D tentatively TRBD1 (5 bases). The CDR3 totals 16 residues. Trimming stripped 3 bases from V and 13 bases from J, with 22 bases between. Germline loops: CDR1 SGHNT, CDR2 YENEEA. CDR3 sequence (DNA): TGTGCCAGCAGCTTGATACAGGACATACCCTCTGGGCCCCTCCACTTT. This translates into CASSLIQDIPSGPLHF. The full variable domain, rest sourced from reference TRBV11-3 and TRBJ1-6, is EAGVVQSPRYKIIEKKQPVAFWCNPISGHNTLYWYLQNLGQGPELLIRYENEEAVDDSQLPKDRFSAERLKGVDSTLKIQPAELGDSAVYLCASSLIQDIPSGPLHFGNGTRLTVT.

This clone was observed a few times. The V call is TRBV28, the J call TRBJ2-5; 7 nucleotides align to TRBD2. The V segment lost 3 bases and the J segment 4 bases; nucleotides outside the gene matches: 8. There are 15 residues in the CDR3. Germline V lookup: CDR1 MDHEN, CDR2 SYDVKM. CDR3 sequence reads: CASSFTGLGPETQYF. The CDR3 region has the DNA TGTGCCAGCAGTTTCACCGGACTAGGGCCAGAGACCCAGTACTTC.

The V gene is TRBV18, the J gene TRBJ2-5; either TRBD1 or TRBD2 may fit D (5 bases each). The germline V gene encodes CDR1 KGHSH and CDR2 LQKENI. V was trimmed by 4 bases and J by 5 bases, leaving 11 bases between them. The CDR3 sequence is 13 residues long. CDR3 in amino acids: CASSLGPGETQYF. In DNA form, the CDR3 reads TGTGCCAGCTCACTGGGACCGGGGGAGACCCAGTACTTC.

This chain joins TRBV29-1 and TRBJ1-4, with TRBD1 matching 7 bases. Unmatched junction bases numbered 14, after V lost 5 bases and J lost 5 bases. The CDR3 contains 16 residues. CDR1 is SQVTM and CDR2 is ANQGSEA in the germline V gene. The CDR3 sequence: CSVRATTGTENEKLFF. In DNA, the CDR3 is TGCAGCGTTCGGGCGACGACCGGGACAGAGAATGAAAAACTGTTTTTT.

This clone was observed a few times. DNA of the CDR3: TGTGCCAGCAGTTTAATGGGGGGTTCAGGCAGTTGGCAGCCCCAGCATTTT. Translation gives CASSLMGGSGSWQPQHF. V gene TRBV28 combines with J gene TRBJ1-5; D is possibly TRBD1 (5 bases). Trimming took off 2 bases at V and 7 bases at J, with 21 bases between the two ends. This CDR3 region has 17 residues. The V gene's germline CDR1 is MDHEN and CDR2 SYDVKM.

The J gene is TRBJ2-7, the V gene TRBV28; TRBD1 is a possible D gene (6 bases). The CDR3 extends over 16 amino acids. The V gene's germline CDR1 is MDHEN and CDR2 SYDVKM. Trimming pared 6 bases from V and 6 bases from J, leaving 24 bases between. The CDR3 loop reads CASRPFPTGIVREQYF. Written as DNA, the CDR3 is TGTGCCAGCAGACCCTTCCCCACAGGGATCGTTCGCGAGCAGTACTTC.

The chain combines TRBV14 with TRBJ1-2, with 7 bases fitting TRBD1. CDR1 and CDR2 (germline): SGHDN, FVKESK. The junction had 2 bases not matched to a gene; V was cut back by 2 bases and J by 2 bases. CDR3 size: 14 residues. The CDR3 region has the DNA TGTGCCAGCAGCCAACTGACAGGGAACTATGGCTACACCTTC. Protein: CASSQLTGNYGYTF.

By its share, this clone is large. The chain combines TRBV11-3 with TRBJ2-2, with 7 nucleotides matching TRBD1. Germline V CDR1 and CDR2: SGHNT, YENEEA. The ends lost 3 bases at V and 3 bases at J; junction bases unmatched: 4. This CDR3 is built from 15 residues. The CDR3 DNA reads as TGTGCCAGCAGCTTCGTCCAGGGGGACACCGGGGAGCTGTTTTTT. It is translated as CASSFVQGDTGELFF. The full variable domain, with the rest looked up from reference TRBV11-3 and TRBJ2-2, is EAGVVQSPRYKIIEKKQPVAFWCNPISGHNTLYWYLQNLGQGPELLIRYENEEAVDDSQLPKDRFSAERLKGVDSTLKIQPAELGDSAVYLCASSFVQGDTGELFFGEGSRLTVL.

Only a few counts were recorded for this clone. The rearrangement links TRBV28 to TRBJ2-4, with 8 bases matching TRBD1. The CDR3 sequence is 16 residues long. The trim removed 7 bases at V and 5 bases at J, leaving 13 bases unmatched. Germline V lookup: CDR1 MDHEN, CDR2 SYDVKM. The CDR3 region has the DNA TGTGCCAGCACGTGGGGTGTCAGGGGGCAGGAAAACATTCAGTACTTC. Encoded protein: CASTWGVRGQENIQYF.

The V gene is TRBV9, the J gene TRBJ1-1, with TRBD1 matching 9 bases. The V gene's germline CDR1 is SGDLS and CDR2 YYNGEE. Germline trimming cut 0 bases from V and 2 bases from J; bases unmatched to any gene: 8. This CDR3 comprises 17 residues. The CDR3 nucleotides read TGTGCCAGCAGCGTAGGCTCCGGGACAGGGCTCAACACTGAAGCTTTCTTT. Encoded protein: CASSVGSGTGLNTEAFF.

This chain joins TRBV6-8 and TRBJ1-5; possible D gene TRBD1, 5 bases. The V gene's germline CDR1 is MNHGY and CDR2 SAAAGT. Trimming left V 8 bases short and J 3 bases short, with 17 bases between. This CDR3 comprises 15 residues. The CDR3 loop reads CASFRGPSANQPQHF. Here the CDR3 DNA reads TGTGCCAGCTTCCGGGGACCCTCGGCCAATCAGCCCCAGCATTTT.

This clone is categorized as large. The chain recombines TRBV7-2 with TRBJ1-1; 8 bases align to TRBD1. The V gene's germline CDR1 is SGHTA and CDR2 FQGNSA. This CDR3 spans 13 amino acids. V trimming: 6 bases; J trimming: 5 bases; junction bases outside the gene matches: 5. In DNA, the CDR3 is TGTGCCAGCAGAGGACAGGGTTGGACTGAAGCTTTCTTT. It yields the protein CASRGQGWTEAFF.

The CDR3 DNA reads TGTGCCAGCAGGTTACGGGGCGGTTATAATTCACCCCTCCACTTT. It codes for CASRLRGGYNSPLHF. The chain joins TRBV9 to TRBJ1-6, with a weak D call TRBD1 (5 bases). The CDR3 spans 15 residues. Trimming took off 5 bases at V and 4 bases at J, with 13 bases between the two ends. CDR1 and CDR2 from the germline V gene are SGDLS and YYNGEE. Looking up the rest from reference TRBV9 and TRBJ1-6 gives the full variable domain: DSGVTQTPKHLITATGQRVTLRCSPRSGDLSVYWYQQSLDQGLQFLIQYYNGEERAKGNILERFSAQQFPDLHSELNLSSLELGDSALYFCASRLRGGYNSPLHFGNGTRLTVT.